These 27 T cell receptor beta chains were sequenced from one sample in a study of T cells in localized non-small cell lung cancer. Assay: immunoSEQ multiplex PCR; the TCRdb copy retains only in-frame clones and omits some. The sample includes around 28,000 clones, 85% to 95% of them seen just once. The sequenced sample was peripheral blood, obtained before any cancer treatment. These receptors were taken from a woman aged 35-70 years with stage I lung adenocarcinoma.

This rearrangement joins TRBV9 to TRBJ1-4; tentatively, D is TRBD1 (5 bases). The V end was cut by 0 bases, the J end by 3 bases, with 12 bases between. Per germline, CDR1 SGDLS and CDR2 YYNGEE. This CDR3 is built from 16 residues. CDR3 sequence (DNA): TGTGCCAGCAGCGTAGCTCAGGGACGTCCTAATGAAAAACTGTTTTTT. Translating it yields CASSVAQGRPNEKLFF.

CDR3 sequence: CASSAYGREDEAALTDTQYF. As DNA, the CDR3 is TGTGCCAGCAGCGCCTATGGGCGGGAGGATGAGGCAGCTCTCACAGATACGCAGTATTTT. The rearrangement joins TRBV7-6 to TRBJ2-3; 8 bases align to TRBD2. The CDR3 contains 20 residues. Trimming cost V 5 bases and J 2 bases; bases outside gene matches: 21. Germline CDR1 SGHVS, CDR2 FNYEAQ.

The chain combines TRBV7-2 with TRBJ2-5; D gene ambiguous. The CDR3 covers 14 residues. Trimming removed 4 bases from V and 4 bases from J, with 13 bases in between. CDR1 and CDR2 (germline): SGHTA, FQGNSA. The CDR3 nucleotides are TGTGCCAGCAGCTACGGCAGAAGGGCAGAGACCCAGTACTTC. Translated: CASSYGRRAETQYF.

The J gene is TRBJ2-7, the V gene TRBV27; D may be TRBD2 (6 bases). CDR3 size: 14 residues. Germline-derived CDR1 and CDR2 are MNHEY and SMNVEV (reference sequence). The ends were cut back, 0 bases at V and 7 bases at J, with 13 bases in the middle. The CDR3 reads CASSLSGLGGEQYF. The CDR3, as DNA: TGTGCCAGCAGTTTATCCGGACTTGGGGGGGAGCAGTACTTC.

The chain uses TRBV6-4 and TRBJ2-5, with D perhaps being TRBD1 or TRBD2 (5 bases each). V was pared by 3 bases and J by 4 bases, with 9 bases between. This CDR3 has 13 amino acids. Germline-derived CDR1 and CDR2 are MRHNA and SNTAGT. CDR3 amino acids: CASSESGGETQYF. As DNA, the CDR3 is TGTGCCAGCAGTGAGTCTGGGGGAGAGACCCAGTACTTC.

V gene TRBV11-3 combines with J gene TRBJ1-4; a weak D match, TRBD1 (5 bases). V was clipped by 3 bases and J by 4 bases, with 15 bases between them. The CDR3 extends over 16 amino acids. Germline V CDR1 and CDR2: SGHNT, YENEEA. The CDR3 DNA reads as TGTGCCAGCAGCTTGTCGATCTCTGGGGGTAATGAAAAACTGTTTTTT. It codes for CASSLSISGGNEKLFF.

The chain links TRBV27 to TRBJ2-7; TRBD2 agrees at 14 bases. Germline V gene data show CDR1 as MNHEY and CDR2 as SMNVEV (reference sequence). This CDR3 has 17 residues. The junction had 10 bases not matched to a gene; V was cut back by 5 bases and J by 4 bases. CDR3 coding DNA: TGTGCCAGCAGTCCCTTGACTAGCGGGGGGGCCTTTTACGAGCAGTACTTC. Translated: CASSPLTSGGAFYEQYF.

The chain has TRBV25-1 and TRBJ2-7; D is undetermined. This CDR3 contains 13 residues. Germline V gives CDR1 MGHDK, CDR2 SYGVNS. Trimming took 4 bases from V and 0 from J, leaving 7 bases between them. The chain's CDR3 is CASSGISSYEQYF. DNA of the CDR3: TGTGCCAGCAGTGGAATCTCCTCCTACGAGCAGTACTTC.

The V gene is TRBV4-1, the J gene TRBJ2-1; 8 positions match TRBD2. Per germline, CDR1 MGHRA and CDR2 YSYEKL. The length of the CDR3 is 17 residues. Germline trimming cut 0 bases from V and 5 bases from J; bases unmatched to any gene: 9. The CDR3 sequence: CASSQDRGTRRNNEQFF. The CDR3 coding sequence is TGCGCCAGCAGCCAAGATCGGGGGACTAGGAGGAACAATGAGCAGTTCTTC.

The J gene is TRBJ2-7, the V gene TRBV5-4; TRBD1 matches 8 bases. This CDR3 is 14 amino acids long. The germline gives CDR1 SGHNT, CDR2 YYREEE (reference sequence). V gave up 4 bases and J gave up 5 bases; unmatched junction bases: 8. The chain's CDR3 is CASSLQGGVHEQYF. The CDR3 DNA follows: TGTGCCAGCAGCCTACAGGGGGGAGTCCACGAGCAGTACTTC.

This clone showed up just once. Other nucleotide sequences from this sample produce the same CDR3. V gene TRBV19 combines with J gene TRBJ2-7; TRBD2 agrees at 9 bases. V shed 6 bases, J shed 4 bases, and the junction held 16 bases outside the gene matches. Per the germline V gene, CDR1 is LNHDA and CDR2 is SQIVND (reference sequence). This CDR3 is 17 amino acids long. This chain's CDR3 is CASRPGGRGGPSYEQYF. CDR3 DNA: TGTGCCAGTAGGCCTGGGGGGCGGGGGGGTCCTTCTTACGAGCAGTACTTC.

This clone was seen a single time. V usage is TRBV21-1 and J usage is TRBJ1-5. TRBV21-1 is annotated as a pseudogene. The CDR3 covers 18 residues. In nucleotides, the CDR3 is TGTGCCAGCAGCAAAAAATCGGGGATGGCGGGAATAAGTCAGCCCCAGCATTTT. It specifies CASSKKSGMAGISQPQHF.

The chain carries TRBV19 and TRBJ2-1, with 11 positions matching TRBD2. The V and J ends lost 6 bases and 2 bases, in that order; junction bases with no gene match: 6. CDR1 LNHDA and CDR2 SQIVND come from the germline V gene (reference sequence). The CDR3 loop spans 16 amino acids. The chain's CDR3 is CASRKASGGTYNEQFF. Here the CDR3 DNA reads TGTGCCAGTAGGAAGGCTAGCGGGGGGACCTACAATGAGCAGTTCTTC.

The rearrangement joins TRBV4-1 to TRBJ1-2, with 9 bases fitting TRBD1. This CDR3 comprises 15 residues. The J segment lost 7 bases and the V segment lost 4 bases, leaving 10 bases of the junction unmatched. The germline V gene encodes CDR1 MGHRA and CDR2 YSYEKL. The CDR3 DNA follows: TGCGCCAGCAGCCTACTACAGGGGGCCGTAGGTGGCTACACCTTC. Translation gives CASSLLQGAVGGYTF.

The CDR3: CASSLAGGRDEKLFF. CDR3 DNA sequence: TGTGCCAGCAGCTTAGCAGGGGGCAGGGATGAAAAACTGTTTTTT. The V gene is TRBV7-9, the J gene TRBJ1-4; 7 bases match TRBD1. Germline lookup yields CDR1 SEHNR and CDR2 FQNEAQ (reference sequence). J gave up 6 bases and V 0 bases, and 4 bases lay outside the gene matches. CDR3 length: 15 residues.

The genes are TRBV19 and TRBJ2-1; a possible D gene is TRBD2 (6 bases). CDR3 size: 13 residues. CDR1 LNHDA and CDR2 SQIVND come from the germline V gene (reference sequence). Trimming removed 5 bases from V and 9 bases from J, with 14 bases in between. CDR3 amino acids: CASSLGGRVEQFF. CDR3 coding DNA: TGTGCCAGTAGTCTCGGGGGTCGCGTTGAGCAGTTCTTC.

The chain carries TRBV27 and TRBJ1-4; 7 nucleotides line up with TRBD1. The CDR3 loop spans 14 amino acids. The V gene end was trimmed by 5 bases and the J gene end by 6 bases; junction bases not matched to a gene: 6. Germline CDR1 is MNHEY and CDR2 is SMNVEV (reference sequence). The CDR3 loop is CASSLQGGHEKLFF. The CDR3 nucleotides read TGTGCCAGCAGTCTTCAGGGGGGGCATGAAAAACTGTTTTTT.

J is TRBJ2-5 and V is TRBV5-5; 9 nucleotides match TRBD2. Germline V gives CDR1 SGHKS, CDR2 YYEKEE (reference sequence). There are 17 residues in the CDR3. The V gene end was trimmed by 2 bases and the J gene end by 1 base; junction bases not matched to a gene: 9. The CDR3 loop is CASSLGGASGIQETQYF. Here the CDR3 DNA reads TGTGCCAGCAGCTTAGGTGGAGCTAGCGGGATCCAAGAGACCCAGTACTTC.

J is TRBJ2-1 and V is TRBV18; 7 bases map to TRBD2. Trimming took 0 bases from V and 0 from J; bases not matched to a gene: 5. The germline gives CDR1 KGHSH, CDR2 LQKENI. This CDR3 comprises 17 residues. CDR3 region: CASSPPTAGASYNEQFF. CDR3 DNA: TGTGCCAGCTCACCACCTACGGCGGGAGCCTCCTACAATGAGCAGTTCTTC.

V gene TRBV5-4 combines with J gene TRBJ2-5; 7 bases map to TRBD1. V shed 7 bases and J 1 base; nucleotides not matched to a gene: 7. Looked up from germline, CDR1 is SGHNT and CDR2 is YYREEE (reference sequence). This CDR3 has 14 residues. The CDR3 region is CASGSGGTQETQYF. DNA for the CDR3: TGTGCCAGCGGATCAGGGGGAACCCAAGAGACCCAGTACTTC.

The chain joins TRBV7-2 to TRBJ1-2; TRBD1 matches at 9 bases. Germline assignment: CDR1 SGHTA and CDR2 FQGNSA. V shed 5 bases and J 4 bases; nucleotides not matched to a gene: 8. The CDR3 length is 15 residues. The CDR3 spells CASSHGTGIPYGYTF. In DNA, the CDR3 is TGTGCCAGCAGCCACGGGACAGGGATCCCCTATGGCTACACCTTC.

The chain is built from TRBV2 and TRBJ1-2; unclear D gene. CDR3 length equals 12 residues. Trimming pared 4 bases from V and 0 bases from J, leaving 3 bases between. The germline V gene has CDR1 SNHLY and CDR2 FYNNEI. This CDR3 is CASSAANYGYTF. The CDR3, as DNA: TGTGCCAGCAGTGCGGCTAACTATGGCTACACCTTC.

This chain uses TRBV29-1 with TRBJ2-1; TRBD2 matches at 10 bases. The V segment lost 2 bases and the J segment 2 bases; nucleotides outside the gene matches: 3. The CDR3 totals 15 residues. Germline V gives CDR1 SQVTM, CDR2 ANQGSEA. CDR3 loop: CSVERTSGAYNEQFF. Written as DNA, the CDR3 is TGCAGCGTTGAAAGAACTAGCGGGGCCTACAATGAGCAGTTCTTC.

The chain employs TRBV10-2 and TRBJ1-5; D might be TRBD1 (5 bases). The CDR3 consists of 13 residues. V was pared by 3 bases and J by 4 bases, with 7 bases between. Germline assignment: CDR1 WSHSY and CDR2 SAAADI. The CDR3 sequence: CASSDGHNQPQHF. CDR3 nucleotides: TGCGCCAGCAGTGACGGACATAATCAGCCCCAGCATTTT.

The CDR3 reads CSVRVGRGAQETQYF. The CDR3 DNA is TGCAGCGTCCGAGTGGGGCGGGGGGCACAAGAGACCCAGTACTTC. V and J are TRBV29-1 and TRBJ2-5, with 8 bases that match TRBD2. The ends lost 6 bases at V and 2 bases at J; junction bases unmatched: 11. Germline loops: CDR1 SQVTM, CDR2 ANQGSEA. The CDR3 covers 15 residues. The full variable domain, its missing parts supplied by reference TRBV29-1 and TRBJ2-5, is SAVISQKPSRDICQRGTSLTIQCQVDSQVTMMFWYRQQPGQSLTLIATANQGSEATYESGFVIDKFPISRPNLTFSTLTVSNMSPEDSSIYLCSVRVGRGAQETQYFGPGTRLLVL.

CDR3 DNA: TGCAGCGTTGCCCCGGGGACTAGCGGGAGAGTATGGGACAATGAGCAGTTCTTC. It is translated as CSVAPGTSGRVWDNEQFF. The chain has TRBV29-1 and TRBJ2-1; 14 bases fit TRBD2. V lost 4 bases to trimming and J lost 5 bases; unmatched junction nucleotides: 13. Germline V gene lookup returns CDR1 SQVTM and CDR2 ANQGSEA. The CDR3 totals 18 residues.

The gene calls are TRBV7-2 and TRBJ1-2; TRBD1 matches at 7 bases. Germline V gene sequence: CDR1 SGHTA, CDR2 FQGNSA. This CDR3 spans 14 amino acids. Unmatched junction bases numbered 10, after V lost 5 bases and J lost 7 bases. The CDR3 DNA sequence: TGTGCCAGCAGCCTTAGAGACAGGGTGGCTGGCTACACCTTC. Translating gives CASSLRDRVAGYTF.